Listed below are T cell receptor beta chains from one sample, sequenced in a study of early T cells in non-severe SARS-CoV-2 infection. TCRdb re-called the 5' RACE reads with MiXCR, one entry per CDR3 protein. The table lists 62,000 or so distinct CDR3 sequences, around 9.9% of them singletons, with 1.2% in the top ten. Sequenced: whole blood. These receptors originate from an adult who was a healthcare worker with PCR-confirmed SARS-CoV-2 infection or an uninfected control (not recorded which). The CDR3 runs from the conserved cysteine through the conserved F or W. D genes are given only for firm matches. Not every row has a clone size; where given, it reads once, few, many or a size class.

j_call: TRBJ2-1
clone_size: many
v_call: TRBV6-2/TRBV6-3
d_call: TRBD2
cdr3_aa: CASSNGLAGDEQFF
cdr3_nt: TGTGCCAGCAGTAACGGACTAGCGGGGGATGAGCAGTTCTTC

j_call: TRBJ1-1
clone_size: few
v_call: TRBV12-3/TRBV12-4
d_call: .
cdr3_aa: CASSFGGRLNTEAFF
cdr3_nt: TGTGCCAGCAGTTTTGGGGGCCGGTTGAACACTGAAGCTTTCTTT

j_call: TRBJ1-1
clone_size: many
v_call: TRBV5-4
d_call: .
cdr3_aa: CASSLIQQNTEAFF
cdr3_nt: TGTGCCAGCAGCTTGATCCAACAGAACACTGAAGCTTTCTTT

j_call: TRBJ2-3
clone_size: .
v_call: TRBV19
d_call: .
cdr3_aa: CASSMATVDTQYF
cdr3_nt: TGTGCCAGTAGTATGGCTACGGTGGATACGCAGTATTTT

j_call: TRBJ1-2
clone_size: many
v_call: TRBV12-3/TRBV12-4
d_call: TRBD1
cdr3_aa: CASPPRSGGIINTF
cdr3_nt: TGTGCCAGCCCCCCTCGGTCAGGGGGCATTATTAACACCTTC

j_call: TRBJ1-5
clone_size: few
v_call: TRBV19
d_call: .
cdr3_aa: CASSGKASNQPQHF
cdr3_nt: TGTGCCAGCTCAGGGAAGGCAAGCAATCAGCCCCAGCATTTT

j_call: TRBJ2-3
clone_size: few
v_call: TRBV7-2
d_call: TRBD2
cdr3_aa: CASSGGRASGYTDTQYF
cdr3_nt: TGTGCCAGCAGTGGCGGGCGGGCTAGCGGTTACACAGATACGCAGTATTTT

j_call: TRBJ2-4
clone_size: many
v_call: TRBV7-3
d_call: TRBD1
cdr3_aa: CASSPGGQGNIQYF
cdr3_nt: TGTGCCAGCAGCCCAGGCGGACAGGGAAACATTCAGTACTTC

j_call: TRBJ1-1
clone_size: few
v_call: TRBV9
d_call: .
cdr3_aa: CASSVGGLGHTEAFF
cdr3_nt: TGTGCCAGCAGCGTTGGGGGATTAGGTCACACTGAAGCTTTCTTT

j_call: TRBJ2-3
clone_size: .
v_call: TRBV7-6
d_call: TRBD1
cdr3_aa: CASSLDSAGGSDTQYF
cdr3_nt: TGTGCCAGCAGCTTAGATTCCGCAGGGGGCAGCGATACGCAGTATTTT

j_call: TRBJ1-4
clone_size: few
v_call: TRBV19
d_call: TRBD1
cdr3_aa: CASSTGQGIIEKLFF
cdr3_nt: TGTGCCAGTAGTACCGGACAGGGGATAATCGAAAAACTGTTTTTT

j_call: TRBJ2-1
clone_size: .
v_call: TRBV3-1
d_call: .
cdr3_aa: CASSQDGTSIYNEQFF
cdr3_nt: TGTGCCAGCAGCCAAGACGGGACATCGATCTACAATGAGCAGTTCTTC

j_call: TRBJ1-4
clone_size: .
v_call: TRBV6-5
d_call: .
cdr3_aa: CASSPMGGEKLFF
cdr3_nt: TGTGCCAGCAGTCCCATGGGGGGAGAAAAACTGTTTTTT

j_call: TRBJ2-5
clone_size: few
v_call: TRBV7-2
d_call: .
cdr3_aa: CASSLMFQEGAQYF
cdr3_nt: TGTGCCAGCAGCTTAATGTTTCAAGAAGGAGCCCAGTACTTC

j_call: TRBJ1-2
clone_size: .
v_call: TRBV11-2
d_call: .
cdr3_aa: CASSFEPGEYGYTF
cdr3_nt: TGTGCCAGCAGCTTCGAGCCAGGGGAGTATGGCTACACCTTC

j_call: TRBJ2-5
clone_size: many
v_call: TRBV2
d_call: TRBD2
cdr3_aa: CANQPGGEIQETQYF
cdr3_nt: TGTGCCAACCAGCCTGGGGGGGAGATACAAGAGACCCAGTACTTC

j_call: TRBJ2-2
clone_size: many
v_call: TRBV3-1
d_call: TRBD2
cdr3_aa: CASSQAGLAGFTGELFF
cdr3_nt: TGTGCCAGCAGCCAAGCAGGTCTAGCGGGGTTCACCGGGGAGCTGTTTTTT

j_call: TRBJ2-1
clone_size: .
v_call: TRBV11-2
d_call: .
cdr3_aa: CASSLVWSEQFF
cdr3_nt: TGTGCCAGCAGCTTAGTATGGTCCGAGCAGTTCTTC

j_call: TRBJ1-6
clone_size: .
v_call: TRBV27
d_call: .
cdr3_aa: CASSRSSYNSPLHF
cdr3_nt: TGTGCCAGCTCCCGGAGCTCCTATAATTCACCCCTCCACTTT

j_call: TRBJ2-4
clone_size: .
v_call: TRBV29-1
d_call: .
cdr3_aa: CRLDSPITNNIQYF
cdr3_nt: TGCAGACTGGACAGCCCGATTACAAATAACATTCAGTACTTC

j_call: TRBJ2-6
clone_size: few
v_call: TRBV9
d_call: .
cdr3_aa: CASSVQGQGTGGANVLIF
cdr3_nt: TGTGCCAGCAGCGTACAGGGTCAGGGAACTGGAGGGGCCAACGTCCTGATTTTC

j_call: TRBJ1-4
clone_size: many
v_call: TRBV5-4
d_call: .
cdr3_aa: CASSPHRARAEKLFF
cdr3_nt: TGTGCCAGCAGCCCGCACAGGGCTCGGGCTGAAAAACTGTTTTTT

j_call: TRBJ2-1
clone_size: many
v_call: TRBV20-1
d_call: .
cdr3_aa: CSAREGAPQFF
cdr3_nt: TGCAGTGCTAGAGAGGGGGCCCCCCAGTTCTTC

j_call: TRBJ1-1
clone_size: .
v_call: TRBV6-5
d_call: .
cdr3_aa: CASSYLEEAFF
cdr3_nt: TGTGCCAGCAGTTATCTGGAAGAAGCTTTCTTT

j_call: TRBJ1-5
clone_size: .
v_call: TRBV7-2
d_call: .
cdr3_aa: CASSRQDQPQHF
cdr3_nt: TGTGCCAGCAGCCGCCAAGATCAGCCCCAGCATTTT

j_call: TRBJ1-1
clone_size: few
v_call: TRBV12-3/TRBV12-4
d_call: .
cdr3_aa: CASSLWGGLPNTPEAFF
cdr3_nt: TGTGCCAGCAGCCTATGGGGGGGCCTACCCAATACCCCTGAAGCTTTCTTT

j_call: TRBJ2-4
clone_size: .
v_call: TRBV12-3/TRBV12-4
d_call: .
cdr3_aa: CASSPPRHIAAKNIQYF
cdr3_nt: TGTGCCAGCAGTCCACCGAGACACATCGCAGCCAAAAACATTCAGTACTTC

j_call: TRBJ1-1
clone_size: few
v_call: TRBV11-2
d_call: .
cdr3_aa: CASSLHGNTEAFF
cdr3_nt: TGTGCCAGCAGCTTACATGGGAACACTGAAGCTTTCTTT

j_call: TRBJ1-1
clone_size: many
v_call: TRBV7-9
d_call: .
cdr3_aa: CASKEGGYTEAFF
cdr3_nt: TGTGCCAGCAAAGAAGGAGGGTACACTGAAGCTTTCTTT

j_call: TRBJ1-2
clone_size: many
v_call: TRBV20-1
d_call: TRBD1
cdr3_aa: CSARDLQGEGYGYTF
cdr3_nt: TGCAGTGCTAGAGATCTCCAGGGGGAGGGCTATGGCTACACCTTC

j_call: TRBJ2-1
clone_size: .
v_call: TRBV7-2
d_call: TRBD1
cdr3_aa: CASSLVGQGAIEQFF
cdr3_nt: TGTGCCAGCAGCTTAGTGGGACAGGGGGCGATCGAGCAGTTCTTC